Each of the 23 T cell receptor beta chains below was sequenced from the same sample in a study of control samples from healthy donors and cancer patients. Repertoires were generated with immunoSEQ multiplex PCR, while TCRdb's copy carries only in-frame clones and drops some. The sample yields around 100,000 clones, about 85% seen once. The sample consisted of blood. All receptors derive from a woman aged 70-85 years in good health.

The chain joins TRBV7-2 to TRBJ2-1; D gene uncertain. The ends were cut back, 4 bases at V and 10 bases at J, with 11 bases in the middle. The CDR3 sequence is 12 residues long. Germline CDR1 and CDR2: SGHTA and FQGNSA. In nucleotides, the CDR3 is TGTGCCAGCAGCTCTTTCGATCGGGAGCAGTTCTTC. This translates into CASSSFDREQFF. Based on the CDR3 plus reference TRBV7-2 and TRBJ2-1, the full variable domain is GAGVSQSPSNKVTEKGKDVELRCDPISGHTALYWYRQSLGQGLEFLIYFQGNSAPDKSGLPSDRFSAERTGGSVSTLTIQRTQQEDSAVYLCASSSFDREQFFGPGTRLTVL.

Only a few counts were recorded for this clone. V gene TRBV12-5 combines with J gene TRBJ1-4; tentatively, D is TRBD1 (6 bases). CDR1 and CDR2 from the germline V gene are LGHNT and FRNRAP. CDR3 size: 14 residues. The V and J ends lost 4 bases and 8 bases respectively, with 14 bases between them. The CDR3 region is CASGSEQGGEKLFF. As DNA, the CDR3 is TGTGCTAGTGGTTCCGAACAGGGTGGAGAAAAACTGTTTTTT.

The chain recombines TRBV4-1 with TRBJ2-6; D not certain. The CDR3 is made up of 17 amino acids. The V end was cut by 3 bases, the J end by 0 bases, with 12 bases between. Per germline, CDR1 MGHRA and CDR2 YSYEKL. The CDR3 DNA follows: TGCGCCAGCAGCCATACTTTAGATTTCTCTGGGGCCAACGTCCTGACTTTC. Translating gives CASSHTLDFSGANVLTF.

The gene calls are TRBV5-4 and TRBJ2-5; no reliable D call. Germline CDR1 is SGHNT and CDR2 is YYREEE (reference sequence). Trimming left V 3 bases short and J 1 base short, with 7 bases between. The CDR3 loop spans 13 amino acids. In nucleotides, the CDR3 is TGTGCCAGCAGCTATGGACCCCAAGAGACCCAGTACTTC. Encoded protein: CASSYGPQETQYF.

This clone showed up just once. The V and J genes are TRBV7-2 and TRBJ2-5, with TRBD2 identical over 7 bases. The CDR3 runs 16 residues. The V and J ends lost 5 bases and 2 bases, in that order; junction bases with no gene match: 11. The germline V gene has CDR1 SGHTA and CDR2 FQGNSA. This CDR3 reads CASSLVRLRGQETQYF. CDR3 coding DNA: TGTGCCAGCAGCCTCGTCCGGTTGCGGGGGCAAGAGACCCAGTACTTC.

The chain carries TRBV19 and TRBJ1-4; TRBD1 is a possible D gene (5 bases). Trimming pared 3 bases from V and 6 bases from J, leaving 11 bases between. The V gene's germline CDR1 is LNHDA and CDR2 SQIVND (reference sequence). The CDR3 length is 14 residues. The CDR3 reads CASSIVGDYEKLFF. Written as DNA, the CDR3 is TGTGCCAGTAGTATTGTCGGGGACTATGAAAAACTGTTTTTT.

The V gene is TRBV11-2, the J gene TRBJ1-3; D remains unclear. Trimming pared 2 bases from V and 0 bases from J, leaving 8 bases between. From germline, CDR1 is SGHAT and CDR2 FQNNGV. The CDR3 is 15 residues long. The CDR3 loop reads CASSLLGSSGNTIYF. The CDR3 DNA reads as TGTGCCAGCAGCTTACTGGGGAGCTCTGGAAACACCATATATTTT. Based on the CDR3 plus reference TRBV11-2 and TRBJ1-3, the full variable domain is EAGVAQSPRYKIIEKRQSVAFWCNPISGHATLYWYQQILGQGPKLLIQFQNNGVVDDSQLPKDRFSAERLKGVDSTLKIQPAKLEDSAVYLCASSLLGSSGNTIYFGEGSWLTVV.

A few counts support this clone. V and J are TRBV2 and TRBJ1-5; D remains unclear. Trimming took off 7 bases at V and 2 bases at J, with 12 bases between the two ends. The CDR3 contains 14 residues. Germline lookup yields CDR1 SNHLY and CDR2 FYNNEI. In DNA, the CDR3 is TGTGCCAGCACCAGTTGGGAAGGCAATCAGCCCCAGCATTTT. Translated: CASTSWEGNQPQHF. Looking up the rest from reference TRBV2 and TRBJ1-5 gives the full variable domain: EPEVTQTPSHQVTQMGQEVILRCVPISNHLYFYWYRQILGQKVEFLVSFYNNEISEKSEIFDDQFSVERPDGSNFTLKIRSTKLEDSAMYFCASTSWEGNQPQHFGDGTRLSIL.

V gene TRBV6-5 combines with J gene TRBJ2-5; 8 bases align to TRBD1. Trimming cost V 7 bases and J 5 bases; bases outside gene matches: 12. The germline CDR1 and CDR2 sequences are MNHEY and SVGAGI. The CDR3 contains 15 residues. The DNA for the CDR3 is TGTGCCAGCATCTCGGACAGGGTCGACATTGAGACCCAGTACTTC. It is translated as CASISDRVDIETQYF.

This clone was seen just once. V usage is TRBV7-2 and J usage is TRBJ1-1, with TRBD1 matching 8 bases. CDR3 length: 16 amino acids. Germline V CDR1 and CDR2: SGHTA, FQGNSA. Trimming at V came to 5 bases and at J to 1 base, leaving 9 bases not matched to a gene. The CDR3 DNA follows: TGTGCCAGCAGCCAAAACCGACAGGGGAAGAACACTGAAGCTTTCTTT. Translation gives CASSQNRQGKNTEAFF.

This clone has a single count. The V gene is TRBV30, the J gene TRBJ1-5, with 8 bases identical to TRBD1. CDR1 and CDR2 from the germline V gene are GTSNPN and SVGIG (reference sequence). The J segment lost 7 bases and the V segment lost 2 bases, leaving 7 bases of the junction unmatched. CDR3 length: 14 residues. This chain's CDR3 is CAWSSGQGRQPQHF. The CDR3 coding sequence is TGTGCCTGGAGTTCAGGACAGGGACGCCAGCCCCAGCATTTT. Supplemented by reference TRBV30 and TRBJ1-5, the full variable domain reads SQTIHQWPATLVQPVGSPLSLECTVEGTSNPNLYWYRQAAGRGLQLLFYSVGIGQISSEVPQNLSASRPQDRQFILSSKKLLLSDSGFYLCAWSSGQGRQPQHFGDGTRLSIL.

This clone was observed a handful of times. V is TRBV29-1 and J is TRBJ1-5; no definite D call. The CDR3 covers 13 residues. V was clipped by 1 base and J by 2 bases, with 6 bases between them. Germline CDR1 is SQVTM and CDR2 is ANQGSEA. CDR3 nucleotides: TGCAGCGTTGAAGGCGGGGGCAATCAGCCCCAGCATTTT. This gives the protein CSVEGGGNQPQHF. Together with reference TRBV29-1 and TRBJ1-5, the CDR3 gives the full variable domain: SAVISQKPSRDICQRGTSLTIQCQVDSQVTMMFWYRQQPGQSLTLIATANQGSEATYESGFVIDKFPISRPNLTFSTLTVSNMSPEDSSIYLCSVEGGGNQPQHFGDGTRLSIL.

The gene calls are TRBV5-6 and TRBJ1-1; D not resolved. The CDR3 has 16 amino acids. V lost 0 bases and J lost 0, with 12 bases in between. Germline V CDR1 and CDR2: SGHDT, YYEEEE. CDR3 in amino acids: CASSLGGWGMNTEAFF. CDR3 nucleotides: TGTGCCAGCAGCTTGGGAGGGTGGGGAATGAACACTGAAGCTTTCTTT. The variable domain in full, completed from reference TRBV5-6 and TRBJ1-1, reads DAGVTQSPTHLIKTRGQQVTLRCSPKSGHDTVSWYQQALGQGPQFIFQYYEEEERQRGNFPDRFSGHQFPNYSSELNVNALLLGDSALYLCASSLGGWGMNTEAFFGQGTRLTVV.

This chain uses TRBV7-9 with TRBJ1-6; tentatively, D is TRBD1 (5 bases). CDR1 and CDR2 from the germline V gene are SEHNR and FQNEAQ (reference sequence). This CDR3 is 16 amino acids long. Trimming removed 5 bases from V and 2 bases from J, with 13 bases in between. The CDR3 loop reads CASSEVGQTYNSPLHF. CDR3 nucleotide sequence: TGTGCCAGCAGCGAAGTCGGACAAACCTATAATTCACCCCTCCACTTT.

V gene TRBV7-9 combines with J gene TRBJ2-7, with D unclear. Trimming removed 4 bases at V and 2 bases at J, with 12 bases between. This CDR3 comprises 14 residues. Germline V gene data show CDR1 as SEHNR and CDR2 as FQNEAQ (reference sequence). CDR3 sequence reads: CASSSSGGTYEQYF. For the CDR3, the DNA is TGTGCCAGCAGCTCCAGTGGTGGGACCTACGAGCAGTACTTC. The whole variable domain, filled in from reference TRBV7-9 and TRBJ2-7, reads DTGVSQNPRHKITKRGQNVTFRCDPISEHNRLYWYRQTLGQGPEFLTYFQNEAQLEKSRLLSDRFSAERPKGSFSTLEIQRTEQGDSAMYLCASSSSGGTYEQYFGPGTRLTVT.

The rearrangement uses TRBV6-5 and TRBJ1-3; D gene unclear. V was cut by 6 bases and J by 7 bases, with 13 bases left in between. The CDR3 runs to 13 residues. Germline lookup yields CDR1 MNHEY and CDR2 SVGAGI. The CDR3 coding sequence is TGTGCCAGCAGCGTTGACACCCCCAACACCATATATTTT. Protein product: CASSVDTPNTIYF.

The chain joins TRBV27 to TRBJ1-1, with TRBD1 matching over 9 bases. CDR3 size: 16 residues. The V gene end was trimmed by 7 bases and the J gene end by 0 bases; junction bases not matched to a gene: 9. CDR1 MNHEY and CDR2 SMNVEV come from the germline V gene (reference sequence). This CDR3 reads CASKVGTGFMNTEAFF. CDR3 bases: TGTGCCAGCAAGGTTGGGACAGGGTTTATGAACACTGAAGCTTTCTTT.

This clone was detected only once. The genes are TRBV7-8 and TRBJ1-1; D is ambiguous. The V end lost 5 bases, the J end lost 0 bases, and 10 bases lay between the germline ends. The germline gives CDR1 SGHVS, CDR2 FQNEAQ. The CDR3 length is 14 residues. The CDR3, as DNA: TGTGCCAGCAGCCTCGGGGAGGTGAACACTGAAGCTTTCTTT. Protein product: CASSLGEVNTEAFF. Full variable domain (outside the CDR3, taken from reference TRBV7-8 and TRBJ1-1): GAGVSQSPRYKVAKRGQDVALRCDPISGHVSLFWYQQALGQGPEFLTYFQNEAQLDKSGLPSDRFFAERPEGSVSTLKIQRTQQEDSAVYLCASSLGEVNTEAFFGQGTRLTVV.

This chain uses TRBV29-1 with TRBJ1-2; D might be TRBD1 (6 bases). The V gene lost 7 bases and the J gene lost 4 bases, with 10 bases spanning the gap. CDR3 length equals 11 residues. CDR1 SQVTM and CDR2 ANQGSEA come from the germline V gene. The CDR3 sequence: CSARGVYGYTF. CDR3 DNA: TGCAGCGCAAGGGGGGTCTATGGCTACACCTTC.

The rearrangement links TRBV6-5 to TRBJ1-5; D gene ambiguous. Trimming shortened V by 7 bases and J by 7 bases, and 20 bases separated the two germline ends. The length of the CDR3 is 15 residues. The V gene's germline CDR1 is MNHEY and CDR2 SVGAGI. CDR3 sequence: CASILSVGKEQPQHF. CDR3 sequence (DNA): TGTGCCAGCATCCTATCCGTGGGAAAGGAACAGCCCCAGCATTTT.

V usage is TRBV15 and J usage is TRBJ1-2; TRBD1 agrees at 9 bases. CDR3 length: 17 residues. Germline CDR1 is LNHNV and CDR2 is YYDKDF (reference sequence). The V gene end was trimmed by 1 base and the J gene end by 5 bases; junction bases not matched to a gene: 11. In DNA, the CDR3 is TGTGCCACCAGCAGAGTCGGGACAGGGATGGGAAATTATGGCTACACCTTC. Translating it yields CATSRVGTGMGNYGYTF. Combining the CDR3 with reference TRBV15 and TRBJ1-2 gives the whole variable domain DAMVIQNPRYQVTQFGKPVTLSCSQTLNHNVMYWYQQKSSQAPKLLFHYYDKDFNNEADTPDNFQSRRPNTSFCFLDIRSPGLGDTAMYLCATSRVGTGMGNYGYTFGSGTRLTVV.

The chain combines TRBV10-3 with TRBJ1-5; possible D gene TRBD1, 6 bases. V was cut by 4 bases and J by 6 bases, with 10 bases left in between. The CDR3 consists of 13 residues. CDR1 is ENHRY, CDR2 SYGVKD, per germline. The CDR3, as DNA: TGTGCCATCAGTGTCGGGGGCGGTCAGCCCCAGCATTTT. This translates into CAISVGGGQPQHF.

V gene TRBV27 combines with J gene TRBJ1-4; D is perhaps TRBD1 (6 bases). This CDR3 region has 14 residues. Germline CDR1 and CDR2: MNHEY and SMNVEV (reference sequence). Trimming stripped 4 bases from V and 7 bases from J, with 13 bases between. The DNA of the CDR3 is TGTGCCAGCAGTTCGCAGACAGGTATTGAAAAACTGTTTTTT. Protein: CASSSQTGIEKLFF. Supplemented by reference TRBV27 and TRBJ1-4, the full variable domain reads EAQVTQNPRYLITVTGKKLTVTCSQNMNHEYMSWYRQDPGLGLRQIYYSMNVEVTDKGDVPEGYKVSRKEKRNFPLILESPSPNQTSLYFCASSSQTGIEKLFFGSGTQLSVL.